This T cell receptor beta chain was sequenced for a study of T cell responses to AZD1222 COVID-19 vaccine. Study-wide results and caveats: The repertoires were collected only after the peak T cell response. Spike-specific TCR breadth and depth were elevated following two AZD1222 doses. A mostly white British donor set with more females was recruited, and clonal diversity was possibly underestimated. Unmutated regions of variants are reportedly targeted by nearly half of spike-specific TCRs.

Comments on this clone: No antigen is known for it.

The protocol was immunoSEQ multiplex PCR, while the TCRdb copy is restricted to in-frame clones and leaves out a portion. The table has under 85,000 clones, about nine tenths seen once. The source material was peripheral blood, sampled on day 0 of AZD1222 vaccination. The clonotype originates from an adult in good health.

The CDR3 reads CASSLYGEPSTDTQYF. CDR3 bases: TGTGCCAGCAGTTTATACGGTGAACCTAGCACAGATACGCAGTATTTT. The rearrangement uses TRBV28 and TRBJ2-3; D is ambiguous. This CDR3 has 16 residues. V was clipped by 1 base and J by 0 bases, with 11 bases between them. Germline lookup yields CDR1 MDHEN and CDR2 SYDVKM.